This entry is about one T cell receptor (beta chain). Its specificity is not known. The data originate from a study of regulatory T cells in long-lasting Graves disease. About the research overall: Disease was considered persistent Graves' disease after over 5 years of antithyroid drugs (with positive TSH receptor antibodies). Findings and caveats of the study: Peripheral blood, not thyroid tissue, was the sole material studied.

Arm-PCR with iRepertoire HTBI primers amplified the CDR3 regions for these TCR beta libraries. TCRdb redid the calling of the multiplex PCR reads with MiXCR, one entry per CDR3 protein. Of 650,000 to 850,000 distinct CDR3 sequences in the sample, 30% are singletons; the top ten hold about 40%. This CDR3 is built from 13 residues. Germline-derived CDR1 and CDR2 are DFQATT and SNEGSKA (reference sequence). V lost 2 bases and J lost 0, with 5 bases in between. As to time point: persistent/refractory GD, antithyroid drugs over 5 years with positive TRAb. From RNA extracted from PBMCs, the TCR library was made. Graves' disease diagnosis relied on American Thyroid Association guidelines. Patients came through an endocrinology department, and that department was in Xi'an, China.

The material was peripheral blood mononuclear cells (PBMCs), obtained when the disease was refractory, from a patient treated with antithyroid drugs. This TCR came from a female donor with Graves disease. V usage is TRBV20-1 and J usage is TRBJ1-5; no reliable D call. As DNA, the CDR3 is TGCAGTGCTAGATACTTTAGCAATCAGCCCCAGCATTTT. This translates into CSARYFSNQPQHF.